The 28 T cell receptor beta chains given below trace back to one sample, sequenced in a study of multiple sclerosis patients with progressive multifocal leukoencephalopathy. The protocol was immunoSEQ multiplex PCR, while the TCRdb copy is restricted to in-frame clones and leaves out a portion. This table holds fewer than 35,000 clones, over 75% found once. Time point in this sample: time of PML onset. The source material was PBMCs, sampled from a patient treated with natalizumab. These receptors were obtained from a human donor with progressive multifocal leukoencephalopathy.

The chain employs TRBV7-6 and TRBJ2-2, with a weak D call TRBD2 (6 bases). CDR1 is SGHVS, CDR2 FNYEAQ, per germline. V lost 2 bases, J lost 6 bases, and 13 bases lay in between. The length of the CDR3 is 15 residues. The CDR3 coding sequence is TGTGCCAGCAGCTTAAATGCACGGGAGCCCGGGGAGCTGTTTTTT. Protein sequence: CASSLNAREPGELFF.

This clone has just one count. This chain joins TRBV19 and TRBJ2-2; weak D call: TRBD2 (5 bases). Germline lookup yields CDR1 LNHDA and CDR2 SQIVND (reference sequence). V lost 5 bases and J lost 0, with 19 bases in between. This CDR3 has 18 amino acids. CDR3 amino acids: CASSPAKGRETNTGELFF. As DNA, the CDR3 is TGTGCCAGTAGTCCAGCTAAAGGCCGGGAAACGAACACCGGGGAGCTGTTTTTT.

V usage is TRBV28 and J usage is TRBJ2-3; D is uncertain. Per the germline V gene, CDR1 is MDHEN and CDR2 is SYDVKM. The CDR3 is 12 amino acids. Trimming cost V 5 bases and J 11 bases, with 14 bases left between them. The CDR3 DNA reads TGTGCCAGCAGTGGCTCCCTTTCTGGGCAGTATTTT. The encoded protein is CASSGSLSGQYF.

The CDR3 sequence is CASSPTGAEEWPQHF. In DNA, the CDR3 is TGCGCCAGCAGCCCGACAGGGGCCGAAGAGTGGCCCCAGCATTTT. V usage is TRBV5-1 and J usage is TRBJ1-5; TRBD1 matches at 8 bases. The CDR3 contains 15 residues. Germline values: CDR1 SGHRS, CDR2 YFSETQ. Trimming at V came to 4 bases and at J to 9 bases, leaving 12 bases not matched to a gene. Drawing the rest from reference TRBV5-1 and TRBJ1-5, the complete variable domain is KAGVTQTPRYLIKTRGQQVTLSCSPISGHRSVSWYQQTPGQGLQFLFEYFSETQRNKGNFPGRFSGRQFSNSRSEMNVSTLELGDSALYLCASSPTGAEEWPQHFGDGTRLSIL.

The chain has TRBV6-5 and TRBJ2-1; no definite D call. The V gene lost 0 bases and the J gene lost 5 bases, with 8 bases spanning the gap. The CDR3 totals 14 residues. Looked up from germline, CDR1 is MNHEY and CDR2 is SVGAGI. CDR3 region: CASSYSQLDNEQFF. The CDR3 bases are TGTGCCAGCAGTTACTCGCAGTTGGACAATGAGCAGTTCTTC.

This chain joins TRBV5-6 and TRBJ2-3; D is unclear. The CDR3 has 13 residues. From germline, CDR1 is SGHDT and CDR2 YYEEEE. V lost 1 base to trimming and J lost 5 bases, with 8 bases between them. CDR3 region: CASSLLDLDTQYF. The CDR3 region has the DNA TGTGCCAGCAGCTTGTTGGATCTAGATACGCAGTATTTT.

The rearrangement joins TRBV2 to TRBJ1-5; D unresolved. CDR1 and CDR2 from the germline V gene are SNHLY and FYNNEI. The CDR3 spans 14 residues. The V end was cut by 1 base, the J end by 1 base, with 5 bases between. CDR3 sequence reads: CASSEVISNQPQHF. The CDR3 region has the DNA TGTGCCAGCAGTGAAGTAATAAGCAATCAGCCCCAGCATTTT. The full variable domain, its missing parts supplied by reference TRBV2 and TRBJ1-5, is EPEVTQTPSHQVTQMGQEVILRCVPISNHLYFYWYRQILGQKVEFLVSFYNNEISEKSEIFDDQFSVERPDGSNFTLKIRSTKLEDSAMYFCASSEVISNQPQHFGDGTRLSIL.

The chain joins TRBV19 to TRBJ2-1; possibly TRBD1 or TRBD2 for D (5 bases each). The CDR3 sequence is 14 residues long. The V gene's germline CDR1 is LNHDA and CDR2 SQIVND (reference sequence). V lost 6 bases, J lost 1 base, and 10 bases lay in between. CDR3 sequence (DNA): TGTGCCAGTAGAATCGGGGCTTCCTACAATGAGCAGTTCTTC. Translating gives CASRIGASYNEQFF.

The chain recombines TRBV29-1 with TRBJ2-3; maybe TRBD2 (6 bases). The CDR3 runs 15 residues. Per germline, CDR1 SQVTM and CDR2 ANQGSEA. The V end was cut by 7 bases, the J end by 0 bases, with 17 bases between. CDR3 bases: TGCAGCGCCTTGGGGGGTGGCCCTAGCACAGATACGCAGTATTTT. This codes for CSALGGGPSTDTQYF.

This rearrangement joins TRBV4-1 to TRBJ2-5; 10 bases match TRBD2. In germline, CDR1 is MGHRA, CDR2 YSYEKL. V lost 4 bases and J lost 3; bases outside the gene matches: 8. There are 16 residues in the CDR3. CDR3 bases: TGCGCCAGCAGCCTGCCCCCTAGCGGGAGCGAAGAGACCCAGTACTTC. This encodes CASSLPPSGSEETQYF.

The chain joins TRBV9 to TRBJ1-1; a weak D match, TRBD1 (5 bases). The CDR3 covers 15 residues. The ends were cut back, 0 bases at V and 6 bases at J, with 15 bases in the middle. Looked up from germline, CDR1 is SGDLS and CDR2 is YYNGEE. CDR3 residues: CASSVAASKGAEAFF. As DNA, the CDR3 is TGTGCCAGCAGCGTAGCAGCCTCCAAAGGGGCTGAAGCTTTCTTT.

This chain uses TRBV29-1 with TRBJ2-7; 10 bases map to TRBD1. V gave up 1 base and J gave up 5 bases; unmatched junction bases: 8. CDR1 SQVTM and CDR2 ANQGSEA come from the germline V gene. The CDR3 contains 15 residues. CDR3 sequence: CSVEGTLTGGDEQYF. In DNA form, the CDR3 reads TGCAGCGTTGAAGGGACCTTGACAGGGGGCGACGAGCAGTACTTC.

This clone was detected once. The chain joins TRBV4-3 to TRBJ1-3, with unresolved D. The CDR3 consists of 13 residues. Germline-derived CDR1 and CDR2 are LGHNA and YSLEER. Deletions cut 2 bases from V and 5 bases from J, with 7 bases between. CDR3 region: CASSQNIRNTIYF. For the CDR3, the DNA is TGCGCCAGCAGCCAAAACATACGAAACACCATATATTTT.

The CDR3 nucleotides read TGTGCCAGCTCCCTTGCCGGACTCACAGATACGCAGTATTTT. Its protein product is CASSLAGLTDTQYF. The V gene is TRBV18, the J gene TRBJ2-3; D might be TRBD2 (5 bases). CDR1 is KGHSH, CDR2 LQKENI, per germline. The germline V and J ends were trimmed by 6 bases and 2 bases, with 12 bases remaining between them. The CDR3 is made up of 14 amino acids. Full variable domain (rest looked up from reference TRBV18 and TRBJ2-3): NAGVMQNPRHLVRRRGQEARLRCSPMKGHSHVYWYRQLPEEGLKFMVYLQKENIIDESGMPKERFSAEFPKEGPSILRIQQVVRGDSAAYFCASSLAGLTDTQYFGPGTRLTVL.

The chain employs TRBV28 and TRBJ1-4; D remains unclear. Germline CDR1 reads MDHEN; CDR2 reads SYDVKM. This CDR3 has 15 residues. Trimming took 5 bases from V and 4 from J, leaving 14 bases between them. CDR3 DNA: TGTGCCAGCAGTCCACCGGGATCCGTTAATGAAAAACTGTTTTTT. This translates into CASSPPGSVNEKLFF.

This chain connects TRBV5-6 to TRBJ2-1; unclear D gene. CDR3 length: 12 amino acids. The V gene lost 4 bases and the J gene lost 8 bases, with 10 bases spanning the gap. Germline assignment: CDR1 SGHDT and CDR2 YYEEEE. DNA for the CDR3: TGTGCCAGCAGCCCTGACAACTATGAGCAGTTCTTC. It yields the protein CASSPDNYEQFF.

The chain is built from TRBV6-1 and TRBJ1-5; no clear D gene. Looked up from germline, CDR1 is MNHNS and CDR2 is SASEGT. The CDR3 is 14 residues long. Trimming pared 4 bases from V and 5 bases from J, leaving 12 bases between. This chain's CDR3 is CASSVAGMDQPQHF. Here the CDR3 DNA reads TGTGCCAGCAGTGTTGCCGGTATGGATCAGCCCCAGCATTTT.

V gene TRBV5-5 combines with J gene TRBJ2-7; D call uncertain. V was cut by 4 bases and J by 3 bases, with 17 bases left in between. Germline V gives CDR1 SGHKS, CDR2 YYEKEE (reference sequence). The CDR3 runs to 15 residues. CDR3 DNA sequence: TGTGCCAGCAGCCCCCTAGGGCGAACGGACTACGAGCAGTACTTC. Its translation is CASSPLGRTDYEQYF.

This chain joins TRBV6-5 and TRBJ1-2; D gene uncertain. V was cut by 0 bases and J by 4 bases, with 6 bases left in between. Germline lookup yields CDR1 MNHEY and CDR2 SVGAGI. The CDR3 totals 13 residues. The CDR3 loop reads CASSYSGSYGYTF. CDR3 nucleotides: TGTGCCAGCAGTTACTCGGGGAGCTATGGCTACACCTTC.

V and J are TRBV7-2 and TRBJ2-7; perhaps TRBD2 as D (5 bases). This CDR3 spans 13 amino acids. The germline gives CDR1 SGHTA, CDR2 FQGNSA. Trimming removed 6 bases from V and 2 bases from J, with 11 bases in between. As DNA, the CDR3 is TGTGCCAGCAGTCCGACTACTACCTACGAGCAGTACTTC. This gives the protein CASSPTTTYEQYF. Full variable domain (remainder filled in from reference TRBV7-2 and TRBJ2-7): GAGVSQSPSNKVTEKGKDVELRCDPISGHTALYWYRQSLGQGLEFLIYFQGNSAPDKSGLPSDRFSAERTGGSVSTLTIQRTQQEDSAVYLCASSPTTTYEQYFGPGTRLTVT.

This clone was picked up a small number of times. CDR3 in DNA: TGTGCCAGCAGCCCCTCAATTCCCGGGGCCAACGTCCTGACTTTC. This sequence encodes CASSPSIPGANVLTF. The chain employs TRBV14 and TRBJ2-6; no clear D gene. Germline CDR1 and CDR2: SGHDN and FVKESK. Trimming shortened V by 4 bases and J by 4 bases, and 11 bases separated the two germline ends. The CDR3 consists of 15 residues.

The chain is built from TRBV6-5 and TRBJ1-2; perhaps TRBD1 as D (5 bases). CDR1 is MNHEY, CDR2 SVGAGI, per germline. This CDR3 contains 15 residues. Deletions cut 1 base from V and 7 bases from J, with 16 bases between. The CDR3, as DNA: TGTGCCAGCAGTTACTTCGCAGGGCCGACGGGTGGCTACACCTTC. Its protein is CASSYFAGPTGGYTF.

Only a few counts were recorded for this clone. This chain links TRBV27 with TRBJ1-1; tentative D call: TRBD1 (6 bases). Germline V gene lookup returns CDR1 MNHEY and CDR2 SMNVEV (reference sequence). The CDR3 spans 13 residues. V was trimmed by 3 bases and J by 4 bases, leaving 9 bases between them. The CDR3 DNA is TGTGCCAGCAGTTTCGGGGGGGCCACTGAAGCTTTCTTT. Translated, it gives CASSFGGATEAFF.

This clone was observed a handful of times. The chain has TRBV10-1 and TRBJ1-1; D call uncertain. CDR3 length: 13 residues. Germline loops: CDR1 WNHNN, CDR2 SYGVQD (reference sequence). V shed 4 bases and J shed 4 bases, with 10 bases lying between them. CDR3 loop: CASSAIGRTEAFF. The CDR3 nucleotides are TGCGCCAGCAGTGCCATCGGGCGCACTGAAGCTTTCTTT.

To note about this clone: Other nucleotide sequences from this sample produce the same CDR3. The chain has TRBV12-5 and TRBJ2-1; the match to TRBD2 covers 9 bases. V trimming: 6 bases; J trimming: 9 bases; junction bases outside the gene matches: 18. Germline-derived CDR1 and CDR2 are LGHNT and FRNRAP. This CDR3 contains 17 residues. The CDR3 nucleotides are TGTGCTAGTGGGCCAGGGAGGCGGGAGGGCGCGATGGTTGAGCAGTTCTTC. Its protein is CASGPGRREGAMVEQFF.

As concerns this clone: One end of the junction does not line up with germline, which may come from a read error. This chain joins TRBV5-1 and TRBJ1-2; D may be TRBD1 (6 bases). CDR1 SGHRS and CDR2 YFSETQ come from the germline V gene. The CDR3 runs 14 residues. The chain's CDR3 is CASRFGGGRDGYTF. As DNA, the CDR3 is TGCGCCAGCCGCTTCGGTGGGGGCCGAGATGGCTACACCTTC.

The V gene is TRBV6-1, the J gene TRBJ2-7, with 9 bases lining up with TRBD1. CDR3 length: 14 amino acids. The junction had 6 bases not matched to a gene; V was cut back by 4 bases and J by 5 bases. The germline CDR1 and CDR2 sequences are MNHNS and SASEGT. In DNA form, the CDR3 reads TGTGCCAGCAGTGGCCGGGACAGGGTGGACGAGCAGTACTTC. The encoded protein is CASSGRDRVDEQYF.

V gene TRBV7-9 combines with J gene TRBJ2-3; no reliable D call. Per the germline V gene, CDR1 is SEHNR and CDR2 is FQNEAQ (reference sequence). The germline V and J ends were trimmed by 5 bases and 4 bases, with 13 bases remaining between them. The CDR3 is 14 amino acids. The CDR3 nucleotides read TGTGCCAGCAGCAGGGTGGCGAGCGCAGATACGCAGTATTTT. It is translated as CASSRVASADTQYF.